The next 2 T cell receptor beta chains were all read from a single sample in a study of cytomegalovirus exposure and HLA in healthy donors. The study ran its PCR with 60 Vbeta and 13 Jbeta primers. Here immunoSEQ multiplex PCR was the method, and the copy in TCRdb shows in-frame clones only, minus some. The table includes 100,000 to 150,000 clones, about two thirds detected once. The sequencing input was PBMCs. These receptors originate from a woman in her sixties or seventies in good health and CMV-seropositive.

The CDR3 DNA reads as TGTGCCTCGAAAGAGCGGGGGGGCACAGATACGCAGTATTTT. Protein sequence: CASKERGGTDTQYF. The rearrangement uses TRBV19 and TRBJ2-3, with 9 nucleotides matching TRBD2. V lost 11 bases, J lost 1 base, and 7 bases stayed unmatched. This CDR3 comprises 14 residues. Germline V CDR1 and CDR2: LNHDA, SQIVND (reference sequence).

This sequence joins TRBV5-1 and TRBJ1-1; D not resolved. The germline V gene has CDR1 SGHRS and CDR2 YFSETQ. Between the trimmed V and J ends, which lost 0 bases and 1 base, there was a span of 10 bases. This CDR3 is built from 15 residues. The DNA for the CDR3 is TGCGCCAGCAGCTTGGAGCGGGGAGGGAACACTGAAGCTTTCTTT. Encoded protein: CASSLERGGNTEAFF. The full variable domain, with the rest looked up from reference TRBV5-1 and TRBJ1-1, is KAGVTQTPRYLIKTRGQQVTLSCSPISGHRSVSWYQQTPGQGLQFLFEYFSETQRNKGNFPGRFSGRQFSNSRSEMNVSTLELGDSALYLCASSLERGGNTEAFFGQGTRLTVV.